Shown below are 23 T cell receptor beta chains from a single sample sequenced in a study of CD4 T cells in relation to SARS-CoV-2 and coronaviruses (dated by TCRdb to the early 2020s). The library was generated by the immunoSEQ multiplex PCR assay. Sourced from immuneACCESS, this table was stored by TCRdb with only in-frame sequences that have V and J called. A share of the clones is absent; for the studies checked, an unresolved V gene accounts for under half, and the remainder has no known explanation. The sample table lists about 60,000 clones, around 90% of them with a count of one. Around 0.43% of the sample rests with the top ten. Sequenced: naive CD4+ T cells from PBMCs. The sample's cell subset or site label, in plain terms: naive CD4+ T cells isolated by negative enrichment. The origin of the receptors is an adult with COVID-19.

The V and J genes are TRBV23-1 and TRBJ2-4; D is unresolved. TRBV23-1 is classed as an ORF, of uncertain function. The germline V and J ends were trimmed by 4 bases and 8 bases, with 15 bases remaining between them. The CDR3 sequence is 14 residues long. The DNA for the CDR3 is TGCGCCAGCAGTCCTACAGAATTTTGTGACATTCAGTACTTC. Its translation is CASSPTEFCDIQYF.

V usage is TRBV6-5 and J usage is TRBJ2-1; TRBD2 agrees at 11 bases. This CDR3 contains 16 residues. Looked up from germline, CDR1 is MNHEY and CDR2 is SVGAGI. V was pared by 3 bases and J by 0 bases, with 1 base of the junction left unmatched. The CDR3 DNA reads as TGTGCCAGCAGTTATACTAGCGGGAGCTCCTACAATGAGCAGTTCTTC. This sequence encodes CASSYTSGSSYNEQFF.

The rearrangement joins TRBV19 to TRBJ1-1; D is ambiguous. The germline V and J ends were trimmed by 6 bases and 0 bases, with 14 bases remaining between them. This CDR3 is 15 amino acids long. Per the germline V gene, CDR1 is LNHDA and CDR2 is SQIVND (reference sequence). The CDR3 DNA follows: TGTGCCAGTAGACTCCGAGGACGGCTGAACACTGAAGCTTTCTTT. Its translation is CASRLRGRLNTEAFF.

The V call is TRBV29-1, the J call TRBJ2-7; D possibly corresponds to TRBD1 (5 bases). CDR1 is SQVTM and CDR2 is ANQGSEA in the germline V gene. Trimming pared 4 bases from V and 5 bases from J, leaving 12 bases between. The CDR3 is made up of 12 amino acids. The CDR3 reads CSVARGVHEQYF. The CDR3 nucleotides are TGCAGCGTTGCTAGGGGTGTTCACGAGCAGTACTTC.

This rearrangement joins TRBV19 to TRBJ2-1; 11 bases line up with TRBD2. This CDR3 is 16 amino acids long. The J segment lost 4 bases and the V segment lost 9 bases, leaving 11 bases of the junction unmatched. Germline CDR1 is LNHDA and CDR2 is SQIVND (reference sequence). In DNA, the CDR3 is TGTGCCAGCACCGGGACTAGCGGACGTGGATACAATGAGCAGTTCTTC. Protein sequence: CASTGTSGRGYNEQFF.

The chain couples TRBV30 to TRBJ2-5; D is possibly TRBD1 or TRBD2 (5 bases each). The V gene lost 0 bases and the J gene lost 2 bases, with 13 bases spanning the gap. CDR1 GTSNPN and CDR2 SVGIG come from the germline V gene (reference sequence). This CDR3 comprises 15 residues. This chain's CDR3 is CAWSVEGLGQETQYF. CDR3 coding DNA: TGTGCCTGGAGTGTAGAGGGGTTGGGACAAGAGACCCAGTACTTC.

This rearrangement joins TRBV10-3 to TRBJ1-3; TRBD1 might be the D (6 bases). The CDR3 runs 16 residues. Trimming took off 3 bases at V and 0 bases at J, with 12 bases between the two ends. The germline V gene encodes CDR1 ENHRY and CDR2 SYGVKD. The CDR3 bases are TGTGCCATCAGTGAACGACAGGCCAGCTCTGGAAACACCATATATTTT. It is translated as CAISERQASSGNTIYF.

This clone showed up just once. The J gene is TRBJ1-2, the V gene TRBV4-1; 8 positions match TRBD1. The V segment lost 2 bases and the J segment 0 bases; nucleotides outside the gene matches: 8. The germline V gene has CDR1 MGHRA and CDR2 YSYEKL. CDR3 length equals 17 residues. The CDR3 here is CASSQRQGLVANYGYTF. The CDR3 bases are TGCGCCAGCAGCCAAAGACAGGGGTTGGTGGCTAACTATGGCTACACCTTC.

In DNA form, the CDR3 reads TGTGCCAGCAGCGTGAGCCTACAGGGAGAGCAGTTCTTC. It encodes CASSVSLQGEQFF. The chain employs TRBV9 and TRBJ2-1; TRBD1 might be the D (6 bases). The ends were cut back, 2 bases at V and 10 bases at J, with 13 bases in the middle. The CDR3 has 13 residues. Germline CDR1 is SGDLS and CDR2 is YYNGEE.

The chain uses TRBV4-2 and TRBJ2-7; possibly TRBD1 or TRBD2 for D (5 bases each). This CDR3 is built from 15 residues. Germline CDR1 reads LGHNA; CDR2 reads YNFKEQ. Trimming stripped 0 bases from V and 2 bases from J, with 11 bases between. CDR3: CASSQDFGTAYEQYF. The CDR3 nucleotides are TGTGCCAGCAGCCAAGATTTTGGGACGGCCTACGAGCAGTACTTC.

J is TRBJ2-7 and V is TRBV7-9; D might be TRBD1 or TRBD2, each matching 5 bases. V was clipped by 4 bases and J by 4 bases, with 17 bases between them. Per germline, CDR1 SEHNR and CDR2 FQNEAQ (reference sequence). This CDR3 has 15 residues. The CDR3 DNA is TGTGCCAGCAGCTCGAGGGGAGCGCTGAATTACGAGCAGTACTTC. Encoded protein: CASSSRGALNYEQYF.

V is TRBV7-8 and J is TRBJ2-5; TRBD1 or TRBD2 may be the D gene (7 bases each). Trimming pared 5 bases from V and 2 bases from J, leaving 9 bases between. The CDR3 is 13 residues long. The germline V gene has CDR1 SGHVS and CDR2 FQNEAQ. As DNA, the CDR3 is TGTGCCAGCAGCCAGGGGGGGCAAGAGACCCAGTACTTC. It encodes CASSQGGQETQYF.

The rearrangement links TRBV6-1 to TRBJ2-5, with D perhaps matching TRBD2 (6 bases). Trimming shortened V by 3 bases and J by 4 bases, and 15 bases separated the two germline ends. Germline V gene data show CDR1 as MNHNS and CDR2 as SASEGT. The CDR3 length is 15 residues. CDR3 in amino acids: CASSEGTGRAETQYF. The CDR3, as DNA: TGTGCCAGCAGTGAGGGGACTGGAAGGGCAGAGACCCAGTACTTC.

CDR3 bases: TGTGCCAGCAGTCCAGGGTGGGCAGAGACCCAGTACTTC. It encodes CASSPGWAETQYF. V and J are TRBV6-5 and TRBJ2-5; D possibly corresponds to TRBD1 (5 bases). Looked up from germline, CDR1 is MNHEY and CDR2 is SVGAGI. Trimming left V 5 bases short and J 4 bases short, with 11 bases between. CDR3 length: 13 amino acids.

As regards this clone: A read error may produce the germline difference seen at one junction end. V gene TRBV19 combines with J gene TRBJ2-5; a possible D gene is TRBD1 (6 bases). Germline V gene lookup returns CDR1 LNHDA and CDR2 SQIVND (reference sequence). The CDR3 runs to 13 residues. In nucleotides, the CDR3 is TGTGCCAGTAGGATAGGGGGTTCGGAGACCCAGTACTTC. It specifies CASRIGGSETQYF.

The chain has TRBV29-1 and TRBJ2-4; D unresolved. Trimming stripped 7 bases from V and 2 bases from J, with 12 bases between. The length of the CDR3 is 13 residues. The germline gives CDR1 SQVTM, CDR2 ANQGSEA. In nucleotides, the CDR3 is TGCAGCGGGCGGTCTTATTCCAAAAACATTCAGTACTTC. It codes for CSGRSYSKNIQYF.

V and J are TRBV28 and TRBJ1-2; unclear D gene. V was shortened by 7 bases and J by 5 bases, with 20 bases between the two germline ends. There are 15 residues in the CDR3. CDR1 and CDR2 (germline): MDHEN, SYDVKM. The CDR3 DNA is TGTGCCAGCACCCCCTCAGAGGTCCTCACTTATGGCTACACCTTC. The encoded protein is CASTPSEVLTYGYTF.

V and J are TRBV19 and TRBJ2-7, with no clear D. The V gene's germline CDR1 is LNHDA and CDR2 SQIVND (reference sequence). There are 13 residues in the CDR3. V was shortened by 3 bases and J by 2 bases, with 8 bases between the two germline ends. This CDR3 reads CASSMWLTYEQYF. For the CDR3, the DNA is TGTGCCAGTAGTATGTGGCTAACCTACGAGCAGTACTTC. Full variable domain (outside the CDR3, taken from reference TRBV19 and TRBJ2-7): DGGITQSPKYLFRKEGQNVTLSCEQNLNHDAMYWYRQDPGQGLRLIYYSQIVNDFQKGDIAEGYSVSREKKESFPLTVTSAQKNPTAFYLCASSMWLTYEQYFGPGTRLTVT.

V gene TRBV7-2 combines with J gene TRBJ1-4, with D perhaps matching TRBD1 (5 bases). CDR1 and CDR2 (germline): SGHTA, FQGNSA. This CDR3 is 16 amino acids long. Trimming removed 3 bases from V and 0 bases from J, with 11 bases in between. CDR3 region: CASSFPGLSTNEKLFF. CDR3 coding DNA: TGTGCCAGCAGCTTTCCGGGACTGTCAACTAATGAAAAACTGTTTTTT.

The chain recombines TRBV6-2 or TRBV6-3 with TRBJ2-2, with TRBD1 matching over 9 bases. Germline CDR1 MNHEY, CDR2 SVGEGT. The CDR3 is made up of 17 amino acids. With V trimmed by 1 base and J by 3 bases, 6 bases remained unmatched. The CDR3 region has the DNA TGTGCCAGCAGTTACTTCCCGGGACAGGGATACACCGGGGAGCTGTTTTTT. The encoded protein is CASSYFPGQGYTGELFF.

The chain carries TRBV30 and TRBJ2-2, with 7 bases matching TRBD2. Germline CDR1 GTSNPN, CDR2 SVGIG (reference sequence). The CDR3 sequence is 16 residues long. V dropped 2 bases and J dropped 4; count of bases not matched to a gene: 10. The CDR3, as DNA: TGTGCCTGGAGTATAAAAAGGACGGGAGGCACCGGGGAGCTGTTTTTT. Amino acid sequence: CAWSIKRTGGTGELFF.

The genes are TRBV7-8 and TRBJ1-3; TRBD1 aligns across 8 bases. Germline CDR1 is SGHVS and CDR2 is FQNEAQ. The J segment lost 4 bases and the V segment lost 4 bases, leaving 9 bases of the junction unmatched. The CDR3 is made up of 16 amino acids. The CDR3 protein is CASSSGQGGWGNTIYF. CDR3 DNA: TGTGCCAGCAGCTCAGGACAGGGCGGTTGGGGAAACACCATATATTTT.

The V and J genes are TRBV12-3 or TRBV12-4 and TRBJ1-1, with unresolved D. This CDR3 comprises 13 residues. The V end was cut by 5 bases, the J end by 1 base, with 8 bases between. The CDR3 reads CASSHQQNTEAFF. In DNA form, the CDR3 reads TGTGCCAGCAGTCATCAGCAGAACACTGAAGCTTTCTTT.